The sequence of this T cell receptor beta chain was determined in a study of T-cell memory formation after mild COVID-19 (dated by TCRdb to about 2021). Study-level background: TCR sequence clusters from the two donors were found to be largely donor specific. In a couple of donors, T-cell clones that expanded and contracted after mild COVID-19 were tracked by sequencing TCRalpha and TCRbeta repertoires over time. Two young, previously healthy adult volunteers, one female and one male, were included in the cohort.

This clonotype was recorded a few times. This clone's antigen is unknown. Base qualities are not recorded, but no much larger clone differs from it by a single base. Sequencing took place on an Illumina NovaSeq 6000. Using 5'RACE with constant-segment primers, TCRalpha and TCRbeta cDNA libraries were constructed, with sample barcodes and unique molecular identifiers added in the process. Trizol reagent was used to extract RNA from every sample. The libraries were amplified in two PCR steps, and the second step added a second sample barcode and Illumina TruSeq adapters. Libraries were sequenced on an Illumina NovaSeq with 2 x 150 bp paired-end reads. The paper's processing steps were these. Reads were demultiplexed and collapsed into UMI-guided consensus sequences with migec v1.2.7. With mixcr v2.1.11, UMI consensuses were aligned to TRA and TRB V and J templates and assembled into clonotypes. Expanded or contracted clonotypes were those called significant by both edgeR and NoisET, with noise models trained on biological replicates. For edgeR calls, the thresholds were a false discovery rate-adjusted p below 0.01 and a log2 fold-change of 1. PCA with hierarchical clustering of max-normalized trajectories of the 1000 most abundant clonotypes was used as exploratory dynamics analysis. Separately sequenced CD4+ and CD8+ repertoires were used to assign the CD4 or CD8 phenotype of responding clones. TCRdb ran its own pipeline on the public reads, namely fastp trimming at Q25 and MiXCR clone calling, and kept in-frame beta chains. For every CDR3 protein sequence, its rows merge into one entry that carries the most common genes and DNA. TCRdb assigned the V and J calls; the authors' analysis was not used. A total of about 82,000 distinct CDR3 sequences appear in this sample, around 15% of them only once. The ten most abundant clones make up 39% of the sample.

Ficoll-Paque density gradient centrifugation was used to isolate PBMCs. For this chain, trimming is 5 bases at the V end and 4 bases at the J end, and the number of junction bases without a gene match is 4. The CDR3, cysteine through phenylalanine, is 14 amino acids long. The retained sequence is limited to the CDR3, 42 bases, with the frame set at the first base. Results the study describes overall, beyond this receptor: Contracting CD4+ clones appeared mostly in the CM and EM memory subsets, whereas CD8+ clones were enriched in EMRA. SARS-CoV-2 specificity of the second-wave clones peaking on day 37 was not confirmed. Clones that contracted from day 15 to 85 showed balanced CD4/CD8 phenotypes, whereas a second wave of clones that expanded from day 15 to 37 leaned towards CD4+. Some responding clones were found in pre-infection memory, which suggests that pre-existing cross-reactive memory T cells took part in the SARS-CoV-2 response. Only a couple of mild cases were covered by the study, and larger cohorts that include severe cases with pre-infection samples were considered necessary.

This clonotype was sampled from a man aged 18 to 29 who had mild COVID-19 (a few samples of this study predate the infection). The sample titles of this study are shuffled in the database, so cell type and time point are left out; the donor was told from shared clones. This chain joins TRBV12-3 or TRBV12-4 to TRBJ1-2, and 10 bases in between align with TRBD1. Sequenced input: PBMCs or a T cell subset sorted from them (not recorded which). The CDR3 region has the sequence CASSGTGAGYGYTF. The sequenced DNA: TGTGCCAGCAGTGGGACAGGGGCAGGCTATGGCTACACCTTC.